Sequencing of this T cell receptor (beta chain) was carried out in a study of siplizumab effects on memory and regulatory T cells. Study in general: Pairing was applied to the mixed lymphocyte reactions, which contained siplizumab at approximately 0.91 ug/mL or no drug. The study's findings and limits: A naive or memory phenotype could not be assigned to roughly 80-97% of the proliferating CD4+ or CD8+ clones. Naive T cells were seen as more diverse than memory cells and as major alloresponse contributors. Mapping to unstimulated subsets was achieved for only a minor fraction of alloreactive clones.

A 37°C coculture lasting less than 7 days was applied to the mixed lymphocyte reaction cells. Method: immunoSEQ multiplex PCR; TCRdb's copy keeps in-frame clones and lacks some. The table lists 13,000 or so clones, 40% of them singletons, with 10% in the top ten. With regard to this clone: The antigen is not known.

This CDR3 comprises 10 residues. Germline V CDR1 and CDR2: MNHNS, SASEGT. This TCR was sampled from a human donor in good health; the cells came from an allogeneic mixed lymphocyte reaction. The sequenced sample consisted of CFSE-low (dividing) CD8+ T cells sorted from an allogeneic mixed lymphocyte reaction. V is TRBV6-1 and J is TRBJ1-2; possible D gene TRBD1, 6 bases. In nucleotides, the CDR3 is TGTGGCACAGGGATTGATGGCTACACCTTC. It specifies CGTGIDGYTF.